This T cell receptor (beta chain) was recorded in a study of blood T cell repertoires in COVID-19. The table came from immunoSEQ multiplex PCR; TCRdb's copy has only in-frame clones and leaves some out. The data hold some 40,000 clones, with around 85% observed a single time. The sequencing input was peripheral blood. The source of this sequence is a man aged 40-49 years with active COVID-19.

CDR3 residues: CASSVGASGYEQYF. CDR3 DNA sequence: TGTGCCAGCAGCGTAGGGGCTAGCGGCTACGAGCAGTACTTC. This sequence joins TRBV9 and TRBJ2-7; 7 positions match TRBD2. Germline values: CDR1 SGDLS, CDR2 YYNGEE. The CDR3 is made up of 14 amino acids. Trimming removed 0 bases from V and 3 bases from J; junction bases left unmatched: 3.